This TCR beta chain was recorded in a study of T-cell memory formation after mild COVID-19. Notes on the study in general: Researchers report contracting CD4+ clones mostly in CM and EM, with CD8+ clones in EMRA. Second-wave clones with a day 37 peak had unconfirmed SARS-CoV-2 specificity. There was a balanced CD4/CD8 profile in clones contracting day 15 to 85, and later expanders leaned CD4+.

Barcoded TCR alpha and TCR beta cDNA libraries with UMIs came from 5'RACE using constant-segment primers. One entry per CDR3 protein results from TCRdb running MiXCR on the 5' RACE reads. The sample has 290,000 or so distinct CDR3 sequences; roughly a fifth are singletons. The sample holds a few counts of this clonotype. Its cognate antigen is unknown. CDR3 length: 14 amino acids. V shed 3 bases and J shed 2 bases, with 10 bases lying between them. The germline V gene has CDR1 MDHEN and CDR2 SYDVKM. The rearrangement uses TRBV28 and TRBJ2-5, with a possible D match to TRBD2 (5 bases). This clonotype was sampled from a man younger than 35 who had mild COVID-19 (a few samples of this study predate the infection). Cell type and time point are not known. The sample consisted of PBMCs or a T cell subset sorted from them (not recorded which). CDR3 DNA: TGTGCCAGCAGTTTGAGGGCCGGGCAAGAGACCCAGTACTTC. Residues: CASSLRAGQETQYF.